These 10 T cell receptor beta chains were all obtained from the same sample, sequenced in a study of CD8 T cells in Susac syndrome. Random hexamers were used to reverse transcribe the RNA input (about 0.45 to 1 ug). TCRdb reanalysed the immunoSEQ multiplex PCR reads using MiXCR and keeps one entry per CDR3 protein. Among roughly 28,000 distinct CDR3 sequences listed, roughly 92% were seen once. What was sequenced was CD8+ T cells from PBMCs. Receptor source: a human donor in good health.

The CDR3 nucleotides read TGTGCCAGCAGCCCCCGTGTAGGGACGAACACCGGGGAGCTGTTTTTT. This codes for CASSPRVGTNTGELFF. The V and J genes are TRBV7-9 and TRBJ2-2; D not certain. Germline V gene sequence: CDR1 SEHNR, CDR2 FQNEAQ (reference sequence). This CDR3 contains 16 residues. The V end was cut by 5 bases, the J end by 0 bases, with 13 bases between.

The rearrangement joins TRBV21-1 to TRBJ2-1. TRBV21-1 has pseudogene status. CDR3 size: 17 residues. CDR3: CASSQPRPRVRGNEQFF. CDR3 nucleotide sequence: TGTGCCAGCAGCCAACCCCGACCAAGGGTCCGAGGCAATGAGCAGTTCTTC.

This sequence joins TRBV2 and TRBJ2-7; D call uncertain. The CDR3 loop spans 13 amino acids. The V end lost 1 base, the J end lost 4 bases, and 8 bases lay between the germline ends. Germline V gene sequence: CDR1 SNHLY, CDR2 FYNNEI. CDR3 in amino acids: CASSEGHLYEQYF. Written as DNA, the CDR3 is TGTGCCAGCAGTGAAGGACATCTATACGAGCAGTACTTC.

The J gene is TRBJ2-7, the V gene TRBV25-1; 8 nucleotides match TRBD1. CDR3 length: 15 amino acids. Losses at the gene ends were 0 bases for V and 3 bases for J; bases not matched to a gene: 4. Germline V lookup: CDR1 MGHDK, CDR2 SYGVNS. The CDR3 nucleotides read TGTGCCAGCAGTGAATACGGGACAGGAGTCTACGAGCAGTACTTC. It is translated as CASSEYGTGVYEQYF.

The genes are TRBV9 and TRBJ2-5; 7 bases agree with TRBD1. The V gene end was trimmed by 4 bases and the J gene end by 4 bases; junction bases not matched to a gene: 10. The CDR3 is made up of 15 amino acids. CDR1 SGDLS and CDR2 YYNGEE come from the germline V gene. CDR3 bases: TGTGCCAGCAGCCCTACTACAGGGGAAAGAGAGACCCAGTACTTC. It yields the protein CASSPTTGERETQYF. The full variable domain, its missing parts supplied by reference TRBV9 and TRBJ2-5, is DSGVTQTPKHLITATGQRVTLRCSPRSGDLSVYWYQQSLDQGLQFLIQYYNGEERAKGNILERFSAQQFPDLHSELNLSSLELGDSALYFCASSPTTGERETQYFGPGTRLLVL.

The V gene is TRBV5-1, the J gene TRBJ2-7, with 10 bases aligning to TRBD2. This CDR3 region has 14 residues. CDR1 is SGHRS, CDR2 YFSETQ, per germline. The V and J ends lost 6 bases and 5 bases, in that order; junction bases with no gene match: 8. The CDR3 sequence is CASNLAGGDDEQYF. The CDR3 bases are TGCGCCAGCAATTTAGCGGGGGGAGACGACGAGCAGTACTTC.

The V gene is TRBV6-2 or TRBV6-3, the J gene TRBJ2-3, with D tentatively TRBD2 (5 bases). V was shortened by 8 bases and J by 6 bases, with 9 bases between the two germline ends. Germline-derived CDR1 and CDR2 are MNHEY and SVGEGT. This CDR3 is built from 11 residues. The CDR3 region has the DNA TGTGCCAGCCGGGATAGGGATACGCAGTATTTT. Encoded protein: CASRDRDTQYF.

The chain links TRBV29-1 to TRBJ1-1; 11 bases fit TRBD1. CDR1 is SQVTM, CDR2 ANQGSEA, per germline. The junction had 7 bases not matched to a gene; V was cut back by 0 bases and J by 4 bases. The CDR3 is 16 amino acids. The CDR3 nucleotides are TGCAGCGTTGAAGATCCTAGGACAGGGGGCTTCACTGAAGCTTTCTTT. As protein: CSVEDPRTGGFTEAFF.

The chain carries TRBV4-1 and TRBJ2-1, with unresolved D. V gave up 4 bases and J gave up 8 bases, with 9 bases separating them. Germline CDR1 MGHRA, CDR2 YSYEKL. This CDR3 has 12 residues. CDR3 nucleotide sequence: TGCGCCAGCAGCCCGTCAGGCGATGAGCAGTTCTTC. Translated, it gives CASSPSGDEQFF.

The chain joins TRBV6-5 to TRBJ1-3, with D perhaps TRBD1 (6 bases). Per germline, CDR1 MNHEY and CDR2 SVGAGI. CDR3 size: 14 residues. Trimming left V 7 bases short and J 0 bases short, with 10 bases between. The CDR3 loop reads CASKAGASGNTIYF. The CDR3 DNA is TGTGCCAGCAAAGCAGGGGCCTCTGGAAACACCATATATTTT.